These T cell receptor beta chains were read from a single sample in a study of T-cell reconstitution after alpha-beta-depleted transplantation in children. One entry per CDR3 protein results from TCRdb running MiXCR on the PCR reads. This table holds 450,000 to 500,000 distinct CDR3 sequences, under 15% found once. This material consisted of PBMCs from the stem cell graft donor, taken from the stem cell graft. The source is a human donor who donated a stem cell graft to a child with combined immunodeficiency. Both conserved end residues are part of each CDR3. The D gene is left open where the match is weak. A clone size is listed for some rows: how often the clone was seen (once, few, many), or a class if it is expanded.

v_call	d_call	j_call	clone_size	cdr3_nt	cdr3_aa
TRBV29-1	TRBD2	TRBJ2-5	many	TGCAGCGTTGAAGATCCAGCGGGGGGGCCGGAGACCCAGTACTTC	CSVEDPAGGPETQYF
TRBV2	TRBD1	TRBJ2-1	.	TGTGCCAGCATGGACAGGGTGGCCAATGAGCAGTTCTTC	CASMDRVANEQFF
TRBV20-1	.	TRBJ2-3	.	TGCAGTGCTGGACAGTCAGCCACAGATACGCAGTATTTT	CSAGQSATDTQYF
TRBV7-2	.	TRBJ2-3	many	TGTGCCAGCAGCTATACTAGCACAGATACGCAGTATTTT	CASSYTSTDTQYF
TRBV28	.	TRBJ2-5	few	TGTGCCAGCAGTTTTTACCGACAAGAGACCCAGTACTTC	CASSFYRQETQYF
TRBV9	TRBD2	TRBJ2-1	few	TGTGCCAGCAGCTCTAGACTAGCGCCTAATGAGCAGTTCTTC	CASSSRLAPNEQFF
TRBV10-3	.	TRBJ2-2	many	TGTGCCATCAGCCCATCCGGGGAGCTGTTTTTT	CAISPSGELFF
TRBV7-2	TRBD1	TRBJ2-7	few	TGTGCCAGCAGCGAGGGGGCGCGAGAGCAGTACTTC	CASSEGAREQYF
TRBV7-9	TRBD1	TRBJ2-7	.	TGTGCCAGCAGCTGGACCGGGACAGGGAACGAGCAGTACTTC	CASSWTGTGNEQYF
TRBV15	TRBD2	TRBJ2-5	few	TGTGCCACCAGCAGAGATCCACTAGCGGGGAAGACCCAGTACTTC	CATSRDPLAGKTQYF
TRBV12-3/TRBV12-4	.	TRBJ1-1	many	TGTGCCAGCCTCACGGTAGGGGGGGACACTGAAGCTTTCTTT	CASLTVGGDTEAFF
TRBV7-9	.	TRBJ2-7	.	TGTGCCAGCAGACCTGACGTAGTGAGAGACTACGAGCAGTACTTC	CASRPDVVRDYEQYF
TRBV7-2	.	TRBJ2-7	many	TGTGCCAGCAGCTTAGGGGGCGGGATTGGCTACGAGCAGTACTTC	CASSLGGGIGYEQYF
TRBV4-3	.	TRBJ1-1	.	TGCGCCAGCAGCACCCGGACGGACACTGAAGCTTTCTTT	CASSTRTDTEAFF
TRBV5-1	.	TRBJ1-5	.	TGCGCCAGCAGCGACGGGAGCAATCAGCCCCAGCATTTT	CASSDGSNQPQHF
TRBV2	TRBD1	TRBJ1-1	.	TGTGCCAGCAGAAGGACAGGGCCAATGAACACTGAAGCTTTCTTT	CASRRTGPMNTEAFF
TRBV12-3/TRBV12-4	.	TRBJ2-1	few	TGTGCCAGCAGTCGTATAGGCGGGTACAATGAGCAGTTCTTC	CASSRIGGYNEQFF
TRBV11-2	.	TRBJ2-1	.	TGTGCCAGCAGCCCCTTCAGGGGAGGGTCAATGTCTGAGCAGTTCTTC	CASSPFRGGSMSEQFF
TRBV7-8	TRBD2	TRBJ2-1	.	TGTGCCAGCAGCTTAGCGTGGACTAGTGTATTGCATGAGCAGTTCTTC	CASSLAWTSVLHEQFF
TRBV19	.	TRBJ2-2	.	TGTGCCAGTACCCCGGACAAGAACACCGGGGAGCTGTTTTTT	CASTPDKNTGELFF
TRBV15	.	TRBJ2-3	many	TGTGCCACCAGCAGAGGGCTTACCGGGACCAGAGTGAATACGCAGTATTTT	CATSRGLTGTRVNTQYF
TRBV7-2	TRBD1	TRBJ2-7	few	TGTGCCAGCAGCGCATGGCAGGGGGCACGTGAGCAGTACTTC	CASSAWQGAREQYF
TRBV5-1	.	TRBJ2-3	many	TGCGCCAGCAGCTTGTTGTGGGGGACCACAGATACGCAGTATTTT	CASSLLWGTTDTQYF
TRBV3-1	.	TRBJ2-2	many	TGTGCCAGCAGCCAAGTTCTGGCCGACACCGGGGAGCTGTTTTTT	CASSQVLADTGELFF
TRBV24-1	.	TRBJ1-3	few	TGTGCCACCAGTACAGGGTTTGGAAACACCATATATTTT	CATSTGFGNTIYF
TRBV11-2	TRBD1	TRBJ2-1	many	TGTGCCAGCACCAAAGGGGACAGCTACAATGAGCAGTTCTTC	CASTKGDSYNEQFF
TRBV25-1	TRBD1	TRBJ2-7	.	TGTGCCAGCAGTGAACCGGGACAGGGGTTATACGAGCAGTACTTC	CASSEPGQGLYEQYF
TRBV6-2/TRBV6-3	.	TRBJ2-3	many	TGTGCCAGCAGGGACCCCACAACTCAGTATTTT	CASRDPTTQYF
TRBV27	.	TRBJ2-7	few	TGTGCCAGCAGTTTTTGGGGGGGCGGGCAGTACTTC	CASSFWGGGQYF
TRBV11-1	TRBD1	TRBJ1-6	.	TGTGCCAGCAGTGCCGGGACAGTGTACTCACCCCTCCACTTT	CASSAGTVYSPLHF
TRBV4-3	TRBD2	TRBJ2-1	.	TGCGCCAGCAGCCAAGGGCTAGCGGGGGTTACCCTCTACAATGAGCAGTTCTTC	CASSQGLAGVTLYNEQFF
TRBV19	TRBD2	TRBJ2-1	few	TGTGCCAGTAGTATAGCGGGAGGGCCAGGCGATGAGCAGTTCTTC	CASSIAGGPGDEQFF
TRBV20-1	.	TRBJ1-2	.	TGCAGTGCGACAGACCCCGGCTACACCTTC	CSATDPGYTF
TRBV5-1	.	TRBJ2-2	many	TGCGCCAGCAGGCCCTTTCAGAACGGGGAGCTGTTTTTT	CASRPFQNGELFF
TRBV29-1	.	TRBJ1-3	.	TGCAGCGTTCGGGACGGGCAGGGGAACACCATATATTTT	CSVRDGQGNTIYF
TRBV5-1	.	TRBJ1-1	.	TGCGCCAGCAGTCTTCCTGGCGGCCCTGAAGCTTTCTTT	CASSLPGGPEAFF
TRBV5-1	.	TRBJ2-3	.	TGCGCCAGCAGCTTTACGGACCCCAATGCCGGAGATACGCAGTATTTT	CASSFTDPNAGDTQYF
TRBV7-2	.	TRBJ2-7	.	TGTGCCAGCAGCTTAAGGTTTTCCGGCCAGGGTCACGAGCAGTACTTC	CASSLRFSGQGHEQYF
TRBV12-3/TRBV12-4	.	TRBJ2-1	many	TGTGCCAGCAGTTTAGCTGGGTGGGGCTACAATGAGCAGTTCTTC	CASSLAGWGYNEQFF
TRBV20-1	.	TRBJ2-2	.	TGCAGTGCTAGGAGCGTCGGGGAGCTGTTTTTT	CSARSVGELFF
TRBV20-1	.	TRBJ2-7	.	TGCAGTGCTAGGACACGGATAGCCTACGAGCAGTACTTC	CSARTRIAYEQYF
TRBV12-3/TRBV12-4	.	TRBJ2-3	many	TGTGCCAGCAGCCCTACCCTCGGCACAGATACGCAGTATTTT	CASSPTLGTDTQYF
TRBV20-1	.	TRBJ2-7	.	TGCAGTGCTCAAGGGGCATTCCCCTACGAGCAGTACTTC	CSAQGAFPYEQYF
TRBV27	.	TRBJ2-3	few	TGTGCCAGCACCTTGAGGGGTTGGGGAAGCACAGATACGCAGTATTTT	CASTLRGWGSTDTQYF
TRBV3-1	.	TRBJ1-5	few	TGTGCCAGCAGCCAAGATGGAAGCCAGAATCAGCCCCAGCATTTT	CASSQDGSQNQPQHF
TRBV6-6	.	TRBJ2-3	many	TGTGCCAGCAGAGGGGTGGCAGATACGCAGTATTTT	CASRGVADTQYF
TRBV6-2/TRBV6-3	.	TRBJ2-7	few	TGTGCCAGCAGTTACGACGTTATGCCCTACGAGCAGTACTTC	CASSYDVMPYEQYF
TRBV12-3/TRBV12-4	.	TRBJ2-5	many	TGTGCCAGCAGTGCTACAGGGCTCCAAGAGACCCAGTACTTC	CASSATGLQETQYF
TRBV20-1	TRBD1	TRBJ2-1	many	TGCAGTGCTAGAGGAAAGACAGGGGTCTCCTACAATGAGCAGTTCTTC	CSARGKTGVSYNEQFF
TRBV29-1	.	TRBJ2-7	many	TGCAGCGTGGGCTGGGGGAGCTACGAGCAGTACTTC	CSVGWGSYEQYF
TRBV4-3	.	TRBJ2-1	many	TGCGCCAGCAGCCTATGGGTAGCGGCAACCTACAATGAGCAGTTCTTC	CASSLWVAATYNEQFF
TRBV12-3/TRBV12-4	.	TRBJ2-3	.	TGTGCCAGCATAGGTACCCACGGCGCAGGGGACGGCACAGATACGCAGTATTTT	CASIGTHGAGDGTDTQYF
TRBV7-2	.	TRBJ2-7	.	TGTGCCAGCAGCTTCGAACCCACAGACGAGCAGTACTTC	CASSFEPTDEQYF
TRBV12-3/TRBV12-4	.	TRBJ2-7	.	TGTGCCAGCAGTTTTAGACGGTACGAGCAGTACTTC	CASSFRRYEQYF
TRBV11-1	.	TRBJ2-1	few	TGTGCCAGCAGCTCTTATCCCGATGGACTGGGAATAATGGTGGAGCAGTTCTTC	CASSSYPDGLGIMVEQFF
TRBV24-1	TRBD2	TRBJ2-3	many	TGTGCCACCAGTCCCTCTAGCGGGGGTGGAGATACGCAGTATTTT	CATSPSSGGGDTQYF
TRBV4-3	.	TRBJ2-5	few	TGCGCCAGCAGCCAAGAGGCCACAGGGACCTTTTCTCAAGAGACCCAGTACTTC	CASSQEATGTFSQETQYF